What follows is one TCR beta chain and its context. The antigen remains undetermined. This sample was included in a study of T cell responses to AZD1222 COVID-19 vaccine. Broader study findings: None of the repertoires were sampled until the peak T cell response had passed. White British donors predominated, females outnumbered males, and clonal diversity was possibly underestimated.

This CDR3 is 12 amino acids long. Trimming took off 3 bases at V and 9 bases at J, with 9 bases between the two ends. Sequencing was performed with immunoSEQ multiplex PCR; in TCRdb, only in-frame clones are kept and a portion is missing. The sample has roughly 120,000 clones, around 84% seen once. This sequence joins TRBV12-3 or TRBV12-4 and TRBJ2-1; TRBD2 is a possible D gene (6 bases). This sequence originates from an adult who received the AZD1222 COVID-19 vaccine. Sequenced here: peripheral blood, sampled 28 days after the second AZD1222 dose. CDR3 in DNA: TGTGCCAGCAGTTTCGGGGGAACTGAGCAGTTCTTC. Its protein product is CASSFGGTEQFF.